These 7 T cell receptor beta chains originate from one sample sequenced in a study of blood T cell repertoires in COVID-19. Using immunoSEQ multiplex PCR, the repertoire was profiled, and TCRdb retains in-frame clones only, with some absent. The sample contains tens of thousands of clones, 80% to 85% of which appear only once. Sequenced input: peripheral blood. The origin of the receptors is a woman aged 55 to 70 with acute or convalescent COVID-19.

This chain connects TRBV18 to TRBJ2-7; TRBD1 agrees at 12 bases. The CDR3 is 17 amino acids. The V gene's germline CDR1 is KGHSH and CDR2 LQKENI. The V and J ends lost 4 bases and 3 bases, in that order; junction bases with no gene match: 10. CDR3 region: CASSLAGTGGSLYEQYF. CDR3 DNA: TGTGCCAGCTCACTCGCCGGGACAGGGGGCTCCCTCTACGAGCAGTACTTC.

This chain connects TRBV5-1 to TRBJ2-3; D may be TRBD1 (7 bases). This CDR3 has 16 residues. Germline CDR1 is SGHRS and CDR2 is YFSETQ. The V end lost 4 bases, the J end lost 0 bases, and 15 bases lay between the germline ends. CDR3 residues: CASSVGGTASTDTQYF. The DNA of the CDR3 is TGCGCCAGCAGCGTGGGCGGGACAGCTAGCACAGATACGCAGTATTTT.

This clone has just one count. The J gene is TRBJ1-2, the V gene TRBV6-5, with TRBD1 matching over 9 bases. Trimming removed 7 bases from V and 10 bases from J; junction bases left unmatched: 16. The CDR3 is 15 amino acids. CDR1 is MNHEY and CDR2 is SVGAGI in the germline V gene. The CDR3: CASNHDRGSLRDYTF. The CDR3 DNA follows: TGTGCCAGCAACCACGACAGGGGGTCTCTTAGAGACTACACCTTC.

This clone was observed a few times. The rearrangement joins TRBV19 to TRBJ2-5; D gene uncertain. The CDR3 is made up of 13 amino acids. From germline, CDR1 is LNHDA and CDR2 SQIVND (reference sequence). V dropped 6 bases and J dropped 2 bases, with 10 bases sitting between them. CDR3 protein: CASRRSPQETQYF. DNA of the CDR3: TGTGCCAGTAGGCGGAGCCCTCAAGAGACCCAGTACTTC.

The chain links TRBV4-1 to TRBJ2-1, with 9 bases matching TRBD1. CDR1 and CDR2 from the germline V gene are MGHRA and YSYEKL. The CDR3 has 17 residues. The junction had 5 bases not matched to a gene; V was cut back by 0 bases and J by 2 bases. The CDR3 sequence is CASSQDGGQGPYNEQFF. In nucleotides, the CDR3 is TGCGCCAGCAGCCAAGATGGGGGACAGGGACCCTACAATGAGCAGTTCTTC.

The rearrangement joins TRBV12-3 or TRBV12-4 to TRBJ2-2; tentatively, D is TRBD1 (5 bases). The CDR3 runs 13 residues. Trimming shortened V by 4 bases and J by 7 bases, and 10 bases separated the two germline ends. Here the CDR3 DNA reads TGTGCCAGCAGTTCCAGGGCTAGCGGGGAGCTGTTTTTT. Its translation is CASSSRASGELFF.

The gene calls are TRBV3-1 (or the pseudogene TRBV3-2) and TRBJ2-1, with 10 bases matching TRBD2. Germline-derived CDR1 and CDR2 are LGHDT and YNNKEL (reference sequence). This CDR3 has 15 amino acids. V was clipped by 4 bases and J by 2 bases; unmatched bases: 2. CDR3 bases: TGTGCCAGCAGCCGAAGCGGGGGGGCCTACAATGAGCAGTTCTTC. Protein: CASSRSGGAYNEQFF.